A single sample gave rise to the 28 T cell receptor beta chains below, sequenced in a study of T cells in women clearing cervical HPV infection. Measured with immunoSEQ multiplex PCR; TCRdb has only the in-frame clones, and not every one. This sample's table reports 45,000 to 55,000 clones. Material for sequencing was blood buffy coat. These receptors came from a woman aged 18 to 75 with a cervical HPV16 infection that either progressed to CIN3+ or cleared (not recorded which).

CDR3 sequence: CASSLWAGGQGGDEQFF. Incomplete CDR3 DNA: TGTGCCAGCAGCCTGTGGGCGGGGGGACAGGGGGGCGATGAG. The rearrangement joins TRBV7-7 to TRBJ2-1, with 11 bases that match TRBD1. The sequence runs out 3 residues before the end of the CDR3; the remainder is reconstructed from the germline J gene. This CDR3 contains 17 residues. Germline V CDR1 and CDR2: SSHAT, FNYEAQ (reference sequence). V shed 5 bases and J 8 bases; nucleotides not matched to a gene: 14.

With regard to this clone: The read finishes 3 residues shy of the CDR3 end, and the germline J gene is used to complete it. The genes are TRBV5-1 and TRBJ1-1; 7 nucleotides match TRBD1. This CDR3 has 16 amino acids. Germline V lookup: CDR1 SGHRS, CDR2 YFSETQ. The sequenced CDR3 bases are TGCGCCAGCAGCTGGGGCCTAGGGGGCCAGGGGAAAAAG. The encoded protein is CASSWGLGGQGKK. The full CDR3 protein is CASSWGLGGQGKKAFF.

Points on this clone: The DNA ends 3 residues before the CDR3 does, and the rest of the CDR3 is filled in from the germline J gene. J is TRBJ2-2 and V is TRBV2; the D is unclear. V lost 5 bases and J 1 base, leaving 2 bases between the germline ends. Germline CDR1 and CDR2: SNHLY and FYNNEI. The CDR3 has 12 residues. The part of the CDR3 DNA that was read is TGTGCCAGCAGTCTGAACACCGGGGAG. It codes for CASSLNTGE. The CDR3 as a whole reads CASSLNTGELFF.

In the case of this clone: The sequenced fragment ends 3 residues before the CDR3 boundary, so the rest is inferred from the germline J gene. This chain uses TRBV29-1 with TRBJ1-1; weak D call: TRBD1 (5 bases). V was clipped by 4 bases and J by 1 base, with 16 bases between them. Germline loops: CDR1 SQVTM, CDR2 ANQGSEA. The CDR3 contains 15 residues. The CDR3 bases that were read are TGCAGCGTTGTAGGTTGGGGCGCTAGGAACACTGAA. Its protein product is CSVVGWGARNTE. The complete CDR3 reads CSVVGWGARNTEAFF. The full variable domain, completed using reference TRBV29-1 and TRBJ1-1, is SAVISQKPSRDICQRGTSLTIQCQVDSQVTMMFWYRQQPGQSLTLIATANQGSEATYESGFVIDKFPISRPNLTFSTLTVSNMSPEDSSIYLCSVVGWGARNTEAFFGQGTRLTVV.

Comments on this clone: The read finishes 3 residues shy of the CDR3 end, and the germline J gene is used to complete it. V usage is TRBV18 and J usage is TRBJ1-2; TRBD1 aligns across 9 bases. CDR3 length: 13 amino acids. In germline, CDR1 is KGHSH, CDR2 LQKENI. The V segment lost 3 bases and the J segment 4 bases; nucleotides outside the gene matches: 0. The CDR3: CASSPGQGYGYTF. The CDR3 bases that were read are TGTGCCAGCTCACCGGGACAGGGCTATGGC.

As to this clone: From the germline J gene comes the end of the CDR3, since the read stops 3 residues before it. The chain joins TRBV5-1 to TRBJ1-5, with D perhaps matching TRBD1 (5 bases). V gave up 0 bases and J gave up 3 bases, with 13 bases separating them. The germline CDR1 and CDR2 sequences are SGHRS and YFSETQ. The length of the CDR3 is 16 residues. The CDR3 sequence: CASSLGTSRDNQPQHF. CDR3 DNA, as far as it was read: TGCGCCAGCAGCTTGGGTACGAGCAGGGACAATCAGCCC.

Turning to this clone: The CDR3 end lies 3 residues beyond the end of the read and is filled in from the germline J gene. The rearrangement uses TRBV5-1 and TRBJ1-2; tentatively, D is TRBD1 (5 bases). V was shortened by 0 bases and J by 4 bases, with 10 bases between the two germline ends. Germline V lookup: CDR1 SGHRS, CDR2 YFSETQ. This CDR3 comprises 14 residues. The CDR3 is CASSLATDSYGYTF. The DNA read from the CDR3 is TGCGCCAGCAGCTTGGCGACAGATTCCTATGGC.

Notes on this clone: The read terminates 3 residues before the CDR3 end, so the remaining end is supplied by the germline J gene. The chain carries TRBV6-2 or TRBV6-3 and TRBJ1-6; 10 bases are a match to TRBD1. Trimming took 6 bases from V and 9 from J; bases not matched to a gene: 5. In germline, CDR1 is MNHEY, CDR2 SVGEGT. This CDR3 is built from 14 residues. The CDR3 reads CASSRGQGISPLHF. Incomplete CDR3 DNA: TGTGCCAGCAGCCGGGGACAGGGGATTTCACCC.

On this clone: The CDR3 goes on 3 residues after the read ends, and that part is filled in from the germline J gene. The rearrangement joins TRBV20-1 to TRBJ1-5; D is undetermined. Germline CDR1 and CDR2: DFQATT and SNEGSKA (reference sequence). This CDR3 has 13 residues. V lost 3 bases and J lost 2, with 8 bases in between. The covered CDR3 bases are TGCAGTGCTAGCGTAGGGCGCAATCAGCCC. This encodes CSASVGRNQP. The complete CDR3 reads CSASVGRNQPQHF.

With regard to this clone: The CDR3 extends 3 residues past the end of the read, so its final part is completed from the germline J gene. The chain employs TRBV7-8 and TRBJ2-7; 7 nucleotides line up with TRBD2. Trimming took 4 bases from V and 3 from J; bases not matched to a gene: 9. There are 15 residues in the CDR3. Germline CDR1 and CDR2: SGHVS and FQNEAQ. The CDR3 DNA, read in part, is TGTGCCAGCAGCTCGGGGACTACCCGGATCTACGAG. It specifies CASSSGTTRIYE. From start to end, the CDR3 is CASSSGTTRIYEQYF.

Turning to this clone: The CDR3 end lies 3 residues beyond the end of the read and is filled in from the germline J gene. This chain uses TRBV29-1 with TRBJ2-7, with 14 bases identical to TRBD2. The germline V gene has CDR1 SQVTM and CDR2 ANQGSEA. This CDR3 is 13 amino acids long. V gave up 7 bases and J gave up 4 bases; unmatched junction bases: 3. CDR3 amino acids: CSAGTSGRYEQYF. The CDR3 DNA, read in part, is TGCAGCGCAGGGACTAGCGGGAGATACGAG.

Turning to this clone: The read ends 3 residues early relative to the CDR3; the germline J gene fills the gap. The genes are TRBV15 and TRBJ1-5, with D hard to call. This CDR3 is built from 16 residues. Trimming took 0 bases from V and 0 from J, leaving 9 bases between them. Germline CDR1 and CDR2: LNHNV and YYDKDF (reference sequence). CDR3 DNA, as far as it was read: TGTGCCACCAGCAGAGATAGGCCAGGTAGCAATCAGCCC. Its translation: CATSRDRPGSNQP. The whole CDR3 reads CATSRDRPGSNQPQHF.

Partial CDR3 DNA: TGTGCCACCGGACAGGGACACTACGAG. It yields the protein CATGQGHYE. The CDR3, in full, reads CATGQGHYEQYF. This chain connects TRBV19 to TRBJ2-7; 8 bases map to TRBD1. The read falls 3 residues short of the CDR3 end, and the missing part is taken from the germline J gene. The CDR3 contains 12 residues. Trimming removed 10 bases from V and 3 bases from J; junction bases left unmatched: 5. Germline V lookup: CDR1 LNHDA, CDR2 SQIVND (reference sequence).

On this clone: The read ends 3 residues before the CDR3 terminus; that terminus is restored from the germline J gene. The chain recombines TRBV16 with TRBJ1-6; 7 bases map to TRBD1. Germline CDR1 and CDR2: KGHSY and FQNENV. Germline trimming cut 5 bases from V and 7 bases from J; bases unmatched to any gene: 2. The CDR3 runs 13 residues. CDR3 region: CASSWDRNSPLHF. Incomplete CDR3 DNA: TGTGCCAGCAGCTGGGACAGAAATTCACCC. Using reference TRBV16 and TRBJ1-6 for the parts outside the CDR3, the full variable domain is GEEVAQTPKHLVRGEGQKAKLYCAPIKGHSYVFWYQQVLKNEFKFLISFQNENVFDETGMPKERFSAKCLPNSPCSLEIQATKLEDSAVYFCASSWDRNSPLHFGNGTRLTVT.

As to this clone: The read falls 3 residues short of the CDR3 end, and the missing part is taken from the germline J gene. The chain employs TRBV12-5 and TRBJ2-1; D unclear. Looked up from germline, CDR1 is LGHNT and CDR2 is FRNRAP. Trimming stripped 6 bases from V and 6 bases from J, with 9 bases between. The CDR3 consists of 12 residues. The sequenced part of the CDR3 DNA is TGTGCTAGTGGGCCTCACATCAATGAG. It specifies CASGPHINE. The complete CDR3 protein is CASGPHINEQFF.

With respect to this clone: The sequence runs out 3 residues before the end of the CDR3; the remainder is reconstructed from the germline J gene. This sequence joins TRBV5-4 and TRBJ2-4, with 10 nucleotides matching TRBD1. In germline, CDR1 is SGHNT, CDR2 YYREEE (reference sequence). This CDR3 has 14 residues. V shed 4 bases and J 9 bases; nucleotides not matched to a gene: 7. Partial CDR3 DNA: TGTGCCAGCAGCCTTCCGGGACAGGGGAGCATT. The encoded protein is CASSLPGQGSI. The full-length CDR3 reads as CASSLPGQGSIQYF.

The covered CDR3 bases are TGTGCTAGTGGTCGGGTCAGGGGGCGCGACGGC. As protein: CASGRVRGRDG. The whole CDR3 protein reads CASGRVRGRDGYTF. The chain combines TRBV12-5 with TRBJ1-2; 8 bases are a match to TRBD1. The read finishes 3 residues shy of the CDR3 end, and the germline J gene is used to complete it. The germline CDR1 and CDR2 sequences are LGHNT and FRNRAP. This CDR3 is 14 amino acids long.

Here the CDR3 reads CSASAAGGGNNEQFF. Incomplete CDR3 DNA: TGCAGTGCTAGCGCAGCGGGAGGAGGAAACAATGAG. The V call is TRBV20-1, the J call TRBJ2-1; TRBD2 agrees at 9 bases. The CDR3 goes on 3 residues after the read ends, and that part is filled in from the germline J gene. This CDR3 is built from 15 residues. V lost 3 bases and J lost 5; bases outside the gene matches: 8. Per germline, CDR1 DFQATT and CDR2 SNEGSKA (reference sequence).

As concerns this clone: The observed sequence ends 3 residues before the CDR3 terminus, with the missing tail filled in from the germline J gene. This sequence joins TRBV20-1 and TRBJ2-1; D gene unclear. The CDR3 totals 10 residues. V gave up 6 bases and J gave up 4 bases, with 4 bases separating them. Germline CDR1 is DFQATT and CDR2 is SNEGSKA (reference sequence). Partial CDR3 DNA: TGCAGTGCCCTATACAATGAG. The encoded protein is CSALYNE. The whole CDR3 protein reads CSALYNEQFF.

A remark on this clone: With the read ending 3 residues before the CDR3 end, the germline J gene is used to fill in that end. The rearrangement uses TRBV20-1 and TRBJ2-7; D is perhaps TRBD2 (5 bases). The V and J ends lost 1 base and 5 bases respectively, with 12 bases between them. This CDR3 has 13 amino acids. From germline, CDR1 is DFQATT and CDR2 SNEGSKA (reference sequence). The CDR3 bases that were read are TGCAGTGCTAGAGGACGGACTCATAACGAG. Translating gives CSARGRTHNE. In full, the CDR3 reads CSARGRTHNEQYF.

A remark on this clone: Read sequence stops 3 residues before the CDR3 end, and the germline J gene provides the missing end. V is TRBV2 and J is TRBJ1-5; TRBD1 might be the D (6 bases). The V gene lost 5 bases and the J gene lost 7 bases, with 15 bases spanning the gap. CDR1 SNHLY and CDR2 FYNNEI come from the germline V gene. The CDR3 length is 14 residues. Partial CDR3 DNA: TGTGCCAGCAGTCAGGGCTATCAGGGGCAGCCC. Its translation: CASSQGYQGQP. The whole CDR3 reads CASSQGYQGQPQHF.

As concerns this clone: Read coverage stops 3 residues before the CDR3 terminus; the germline J gene supplies the remainder. The chain is built from TRBV19 and TRBJ2-3, with a weak D call TRBD1 (5 bases). V lost 1 base and J lost 2, with 10 bases in between. The CDR3 loop spans 15 amino acids. Germline V lookup: CDR1 LNHDA, CDR2 SQIVND (reference sequence). The covered CDR3 bases are TGTGCCAGTAGTATAGGGGCGGACAACACAGATACG. Its protein product is CASSIGADNTDT. The CDR3, in full, reads CASSIGADNTDTQYF.

As to this clone: The read ends 3 residues before the CDR3 terminus; that terminus is restored from the germline J gene. J is TRBJ2-7 and V is TRBV19; a weak D match, TRBD1 (8 bases). Germline CDR1 LNHDA, CDR2 SQIVND (reference sequence). The CDR3 extends over 15 amino acids. The V end lost 6 bases, the J end lost 0 bases, and 15 bases lay between the germline ends. CDR3 bases read: TGTGCCAGTAGGGCACAGGGGGGGATCTCCTACGAG. Protein sequence: CASRAQGGISYE. The whole CDR3 sequence reads CASRAQGGISYEQYF.

Notes on this clone: The read finishes 3 residues shy of the CDR3 end, and the germline J gene is used to complete it. The chain uses TRBV20-1 and TRBJ2-1; 11 nucleotides line up with TRBD2. Trimming took 6 bases from V and 2 from J; bases not matched to a gene: 3. The CDR3 extends over 14 amino acids. Germline assignment: CDR1 DFQATT and CDR2 SNEGSKA (reference sequence). CDR3 in amino acids: CSAKLAGAYNEQFF. Incomplete CDR3 DNA: TGCAGTGCAAAACTAGCGGGGGCCTACAATGAG.

About this clone: The CDR3 goes on 3 residues after the read ends, and that part is filled in from the germline J gene. The chain carries TRBV7-2 and TRBJ1-6; 9 bases are a match to TRBD1. CDR1 and CDR2 from the germline V gene are SGHTA and FQGNSA. J gave up 10 bases and V 3 bases, and 4 bases lay outside the gene matches. The CDR3 length is 14 residues. The sequenced part of the CDR3 DNA is TGTGCCAGCAGCTTGGGACAGGGTTGGTCACCC. Amino acid sequence: CASSLGQGWSP. The full CDR3 is CASSLGQGWSPLHF.

To note about this clone: Read coverage stops 3 residues before the CDR3 terminus; the germline J gene supplies the remainder. V gene TRBV5-1 combines with J gene TRBJ2-2, with D hard to call. The CDR3 has 14 residues. In germline, CDR1 is SGHRS, CDR2 YFSETQ. The germline V and J ends were trimmed by 1 base and 1 base, with 5 bases remaining between them. Incomplete CDR3 DNA: TGCGCCAGCAGCTTGCTAAAGAACACCGGGGAG. Its translation is CASSLLKNTGE. The whole CDR3 protein reads CASSLLKNTGELFF.

As regards this clone: The read gets to within 3 residues of the CDR3 end, and the germline J gene fills in the rest. The chain carries TRBV5-1 and TRBJ2-7, with D possibly TRBD2 on 6 matching bases. Deletions cut 4 bases from V and 4 bases from J, with 15 bases between. Germline assignment: CDR1 SGHRS and CDR2 YFSETQ. This CDR3 region has 14 residues. The sequenced part of the CDR3 DNA is TGCGCCAGCAGCGGTGGAGGGGTACGATACGAG. This translates into CASSGGGVRYE. The full CDR3 is CASSGGGVRYEQYF.

Details on this clone: The sequenced fragment ends 3 residues before the CDR3 boundary, so the rest is inferred from the germline J gene. This chain connects TRBV6-2 or TRBV6-3 to TRBJ1-2; D possibly corresponds to TRBD1 (6 bases). This CDR3 has 13 amino acids. Germline CDR1 and CDR2: MNHEY and SVGEGT. The CDR3 spells CASRRTGMDGYTF. The DNA read from the CDR3 is TGTGCCAGCAGGAGAACAGGGATGGACGGC.